Listed below are T cell receptor beta chains from one sample, sequenced in a study of CD8+CD57+ T cells in acquired aplastic anemia. Each CDR3 protein gets one entry after TCRdb re-called the reads with MiXCR. The repertoire holds 400,000 to 500,000 distinct CDR3 sequences, with 55% to 75% as singletons. Input material: sorted CD4+, CD8+, or CD8+CD57+ T cells (not recorded which) from PBMCs. Receptors originate from a human donor in good health, serving as a control. Both conserved end residues are part of each CDR3. The D gene is left open where the match is weak. Only part of the rows carry a size: once, few, many, or a class if the clone is expanded.

>.|.|TRBV7-9|TRBJ2-3
TGTGCCAGCAGCGCCAGACCCGGCGGAAGCACAGATACGCAGTATTTT
CASSARPGGSTDTQYF
>TRBD1|few|TRBV29-1|TRBJ2-7
TGCAGCGTTGTTTTCCCCGGGACAGGGAACGAAGGCGAGCAGTACTTC
CSVVFPGTGNEGEQYF
>TRBD2|few|TRBV7-2|TRBJ2-5
TGTGCCAGCAGCCCCCCACCCCGGGGGGGGACCCAGTACTTC
CASSPPPRGGTQYF
>.|many|TRBV20-1|TRBJ1-4
TGCAGTGCCAGCGGGGGAGCTAATGAAAAACTGTTTTTT
CSASGGANEKLFF
>.|many|TRBV6-2/TRBV6-3|TRBJ1-5
TGTGCCAGCAGTTACCGAAGGAGCCCCAATCAGCCCCAGCATTTT
CASSYRRSPNQPQHF
>.|.|TRBV7-9|TRBJ2-7
TGTGCCAGCAGCCTCTCCGGCCTCCTAGGCGAGCAGTACTTC
CASSLSGLLGEQYF
>.|.|TRBV4-1|TRBJ1-5
TGCGCCAGCAGCCATCCGAACCAGCCCCAGCATTTT
CASSHPNQPQHF
>.|.|TRBV10-3|TRBJ2-5
TGTGCCATCAGTGAGGTCAGAGGGCAAGAGACCCAGTACTTC
CAISEVRGQETQYF
>TRBD2|.|TRBV9|TRBJ2-2
TGTGCCAGCAGCGTAGGTGGGGGGGGTGCGACCGGGGAGCTGTTTTTT
CASSVGGGGATGELFF
>TRBD2|.|TRBV30|TRBJ2-3
TGTGCCTGGAGTTGGCTAGCGGGGCCTTCTAGCACAGATACGCAGTATTTT
CAWSWLAGPSSTDTQYF
>.|.|TRBV25-1|TRBJ2-5
TGTGCCAGCAGTGATTTTGGCAGACTCCAAGAGACCCAGTACTTC
CASSDFGRLQETQYF
>.|.|TRBV7-8|TRBJ1-3
TGTGCCAGCAGCCCAGATATCTCTGGAAACACCATATATTTT
CASSPDISGNTIYF
>.|.|TRBV7-2|TRBJ1-1
TGTGCCAGCAGAAACATGGACGAAGCCACTGAAGCTTTCTTT
CASRNMDEATEAFF
>TRBD2|.|TRBV10-3|TRBJ2-5
TGTGCCATCAGTGCGAGACTAGCGGGGGGAGAGACCCAGTACTTC
CAISARLAGGETQYF
>.|.|TRBV20-1|TRBJ2-5
TGCAGTGCTCCTCACCTGACACCACAAGAGACCCAGTACTTC
CSAPHLTPQETQYF
>TRBD1|few|TRBV19|TRBJ1-5
TGTGCCTGGAGTGTGTCCCAAACCAAGGGGGCGGAGGGCAATCAGCCCCAGCATTTT
CAWSVSQTKGAEGNQPQHF
>TRBD1|.|TRBV9|TRBJ1-2
TGTGCCAGCAGCCCACAGGGGGAGGAGAACTATGGCTACACCTTC
CASSPQGEENYGYTF
>.|.|TRBV25-1|TRBJ2-7
TGTGCCAGCAGTGCCGGGATAGGGGGCGCGGGGGGTGACTATGAGCAGTACTTC
CASSAGIGGAGGDYEQYF
>.|.|TRBV5-4|TRBJ1-1
TGTGCCAGCAGCTTAGCTAGCGGGGGGGCTGAAGCTTTCTTT
CASSLASGGAEAFF
>.|.|TRBV7-9|TRBJ2-2
TGTGCCAGCTGCTACAGGGCGGGTCCAGCAAGCGGGGAGCTGTTTTTT
CASCYRAGPASGELFF
>.|many|TRBV29-1|TRBJ1-3
TGCAGCGCCGAGGGGGTTGGAAACACCATATATTTT
CSAEGVGNTIYF
>.|.|TRBV2|TRBJ1-6
TGTGCCAGCGGCCCGCTGGGACATAGAAATGCGCCCCTCCACTTT
CASGPLGHRNAPLHF
>.|.|TRBV2|TRBJ2-3
TGTGCCAGCAGTGTACCCTGGGGCGCGGGGCCTGTAGCCAAGAACATTTTT
CASSVPWGAGPVAKNIF
>TRBD1|.|TRBV10-3|TRBJ1-2
TGTGCCATCAGCGTGGACAGGGCCAGGTCCTATGGCTACACCTTC
CAISVDRARSYGYTF
>.|.|TRBV11-3|TRBJ2-7
TGTGCCAGCAGCTTAGTCTCCCAGGGGGGGGGTGAGCAGTACTTC
CASSLVSQGGGEQYF
>.|once|TRBV7-2|TRBJ1-2
TGTGCCAGCAGCGAAGCGCTTACAGGTCAAGGCTACACCTTC
CASSEALTGQGYTF
>.|many|TRBV20-1|TRBJ2-1
TGCAGTGCTAGAGATTTTGGGAGTGCCTACAATGAGCAGTTCTTC
CSARDFGSAYNEQFF
>.|.|TRBV2|TRBJ2-2
TGTGCCAGCAGCGTAGTGAAGGCGGGTAAAGAGACCCAGTTTTTT
CASSVVKAGKETQFF
>TRBD1|many|TRBV6-1|TRBJ2-2
TGTGCCAGCAGTCCTATGACAGGGAGAAGTGGGGAGCTGTTTTTT
CASSPMTGRSGELFF
>.|many|TRBV2|TRBJ1-3
TGTGCCAGCAGCCGCCTCGGTAGCTCTGGAAACACCATATATTTT
CASSRLGSSGNTIYF
>.|.|TRBV7-8|TRBJ1-5
TGTGCCAGCAGCTTCTCTGCAGGGGACAATCAGCCCCAGCATTTT
CASSFSAGDNQPQHF